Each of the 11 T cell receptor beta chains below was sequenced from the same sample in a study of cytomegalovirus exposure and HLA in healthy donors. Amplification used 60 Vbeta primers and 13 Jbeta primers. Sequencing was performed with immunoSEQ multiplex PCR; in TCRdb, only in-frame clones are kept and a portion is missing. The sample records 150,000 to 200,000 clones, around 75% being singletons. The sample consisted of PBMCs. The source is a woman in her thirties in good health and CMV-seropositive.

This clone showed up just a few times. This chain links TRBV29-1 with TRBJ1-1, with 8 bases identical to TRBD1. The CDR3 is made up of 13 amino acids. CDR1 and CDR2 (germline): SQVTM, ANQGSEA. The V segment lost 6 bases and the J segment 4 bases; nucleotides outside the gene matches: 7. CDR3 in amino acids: CSVTGADSTEAFF. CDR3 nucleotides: TGCAGCGTGACAGGGGCTGATAGCACTGAAGCTTTCTTT.

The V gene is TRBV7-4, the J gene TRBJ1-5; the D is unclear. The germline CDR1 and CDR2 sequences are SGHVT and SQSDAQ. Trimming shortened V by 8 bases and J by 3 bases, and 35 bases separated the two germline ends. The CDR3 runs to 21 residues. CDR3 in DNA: TGTGCCAGCCTCATAGGATGCCAGGACCTTACATATAAGAGGGTCAATCAGCCCCAGCATTTT. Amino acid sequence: CASLIGCQDLTYKRVNQPQHF.

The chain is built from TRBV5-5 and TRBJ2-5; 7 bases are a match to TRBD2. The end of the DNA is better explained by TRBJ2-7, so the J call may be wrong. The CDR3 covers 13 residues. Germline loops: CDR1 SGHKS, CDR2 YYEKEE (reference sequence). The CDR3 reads CASSSGLAYEQYF. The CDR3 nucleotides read TGTGCCAGCAGCTCCGGACTAGCCTACGAGCAGTACTTC.

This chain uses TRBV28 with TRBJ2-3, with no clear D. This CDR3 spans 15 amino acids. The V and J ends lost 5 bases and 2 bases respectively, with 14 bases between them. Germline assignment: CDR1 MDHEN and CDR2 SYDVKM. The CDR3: CASSTSSLLTDTQYF. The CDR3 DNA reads TGTGCCAGCAGTACATCCTCGCTTCTCACAGATACGCAGTATTTT. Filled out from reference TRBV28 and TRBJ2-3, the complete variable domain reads DVKVTQSSRYLVKRTGEKVFLECVQDMDHENMFWYRQDPGLGLRLIYFSYDVKMKEKGDIPEGYSVSREKKERFSLILESASTNQTSMYLCASSTSSLLTDTQYFGPGTRLTVL.

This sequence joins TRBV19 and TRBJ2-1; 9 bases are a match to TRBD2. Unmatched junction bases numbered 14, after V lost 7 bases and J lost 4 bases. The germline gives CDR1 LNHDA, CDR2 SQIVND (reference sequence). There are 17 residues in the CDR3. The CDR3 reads CASTSQVGAGGYNEQFF. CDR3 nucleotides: TGTGCCAGTACCTCCCAGGTGGGAGCGGGAGGTTACAATGAGCAGTTCTTC.

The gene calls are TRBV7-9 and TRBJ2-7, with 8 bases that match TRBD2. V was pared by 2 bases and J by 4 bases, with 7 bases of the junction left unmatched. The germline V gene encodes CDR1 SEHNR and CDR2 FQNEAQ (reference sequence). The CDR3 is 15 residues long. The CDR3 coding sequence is TGTGCCAGCAGCTTACCGGGGGGGGCGGTTTACGAGCAGTACTTC. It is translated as CASSLPGGAVYEQYF.

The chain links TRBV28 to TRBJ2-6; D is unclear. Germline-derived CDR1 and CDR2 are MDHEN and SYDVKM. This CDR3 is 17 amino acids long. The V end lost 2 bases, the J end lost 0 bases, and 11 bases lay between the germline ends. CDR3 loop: CASSLGQNPSGANVLTF. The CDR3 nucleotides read TGTGCCAGCAGTTTAGGCCAGAACCCCTCTGGGGCCAACGTCCTGACTTTC. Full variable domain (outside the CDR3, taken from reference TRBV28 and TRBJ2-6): DVKVTQSSRYLVKRTGEKVFLECVQDMDHENMFWYRQDPGLGLRLIYFSYDVKMKEKGDIPEGYSVSREKKERFSLILESASTNQTSMYLCASSLGQNPSGANVLTFGAGSRLTVL.

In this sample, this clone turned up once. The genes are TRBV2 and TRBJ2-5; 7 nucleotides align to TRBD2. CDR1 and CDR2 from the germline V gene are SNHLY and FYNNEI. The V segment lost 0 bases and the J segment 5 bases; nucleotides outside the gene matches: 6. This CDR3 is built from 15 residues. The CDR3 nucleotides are TGTGCCAGCAGTGAAGCGCTGGGGCGGGGGGAGACCCAGTACTTC. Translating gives CASSEALGRGETQYF.

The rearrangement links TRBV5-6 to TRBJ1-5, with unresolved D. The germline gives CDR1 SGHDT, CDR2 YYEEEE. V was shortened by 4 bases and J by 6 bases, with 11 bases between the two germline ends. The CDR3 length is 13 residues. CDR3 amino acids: CASSIVPGQPQHF. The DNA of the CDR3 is TGTGCCAGCAGCATAGTCCCTGGTCAGCCCCAGCATTTT. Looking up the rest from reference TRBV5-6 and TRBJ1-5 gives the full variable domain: DAGVTQSPTHLIKTRGQQVTLRCSPKSGHDTVSWYQQALGQGPQFIFQYYEEEERQRGNFPDRFSGHQFPNYSSELNVNALLLGDSALYLCASSIVPGQPQHFGDGTRLSIL.

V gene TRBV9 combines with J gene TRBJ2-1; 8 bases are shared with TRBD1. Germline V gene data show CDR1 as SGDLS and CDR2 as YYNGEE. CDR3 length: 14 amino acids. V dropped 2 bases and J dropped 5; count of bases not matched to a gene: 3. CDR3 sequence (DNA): TGTGCCAGCAGCGTGACAGGGGTGGACAATGAGCAGTTCTTC. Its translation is CASSVTGVDNEQFF.

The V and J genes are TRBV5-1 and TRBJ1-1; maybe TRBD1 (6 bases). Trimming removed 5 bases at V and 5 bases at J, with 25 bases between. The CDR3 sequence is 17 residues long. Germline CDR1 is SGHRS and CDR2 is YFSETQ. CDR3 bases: TGCGCCAGCAGGCGTGAGATCGGGCCAGGGGTAGGTACTGAAGCTTTCTTT. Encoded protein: CASRREIGPGVGTEAFF.